What follows are 20 T cell receptor beta chains derived from one specimen sequenced in a study of blood T cell repertoires in COVID-19. TCRdb's copy holds only in-frame clones and misses some; the assay was immunoSEQ multiplex PCR. The table shows about 200,000 clones, with roughly 85% occurring only once. The specimen sequenced was peripheral blood. The receptors originated from a woman over 75 with acute or convalescent COVID-19.

This chain connects TRBV5-1 to TRBJ2-2; D unresolved. This CDR3 has 16 amino acids. V lost 3 bases and J 0 bases, leaving 12 bases between the germline ends. CDR1 and CDR2 (germline): SGHRS, YFSETQ. As DNA, the CDR3 is TGCGCCAGCAGCTCCGACTTCGGAGCGAACACCGGGGAGCTGTTTTTT. Protein: CASSSDFGANTGELFF.

This clone was counted a single time. V usage is TRBV18 and J usage is TRBJ2-5, with a tentative D call TRBD1 (6 bases). Trimming took off 7 bases at V and 4 bases at J, with 13 bases between the two ends. The CDR3 loop spans 13 amino acids. The V gene's germline CDR1 is KGHSH and CDR2 LQKENI. The CDR3 loop is CASCGSRGETQYF. The CDR3 region has the DNA TGTGCCAGCTGCGGAAGCAGGGGAGAGACCCAGTACTTC. The full variable domain, its missing parts supplied by reference TRBV18 and TRBJ2-5, is NAGVMQNPRHLVRRRGQEARLRCSPMKGHSHVYWYRQLPEEGLKFMVYLQKENIIDESGMPKERFSAEFPKEGPSILRIQQVVRGDSAAYFCASCGSRGETQYFGPGTRLLVL.

Only one count was recorded for this clone. This chain joins TRBV19 and TRBJ1-2; TRBD1 matches 7 bases. This CDR3 comprises 17 residues. V dropped 3 bases and J dropped 4; count of bases not matched to a gene: 14. CDR1 and CDR2 (germline): LNHDA, SQIVND (reference sequence). The CDR3 spells CASSMSPDRVGPYGYTF. The CDR3 region has the DNA TGTGCCAGTAGTATGAGCCCTGACAGGGTCGGACCCTATGGCTACACCTTC.

The V gene is TRBV12-3 or TRBV12-4, the J gene TRBJ1-2, with D perhaps TRBD1 (5 bases). This CDR3 spans 12 amino acids. V was cut by 6 bases and J by 4 bases, with 9 bases left in between. DNA for the CDR3: TGTGCCAGCAGGGGGGAGGTCTATGGCTACACCTTC. It encodes CASRGEVYGYTF.

The chain links TRBV18 to TRBJ1-1; tentatively, D is TRBD1 (5 bases). The CDR3 has 14 amino acids. V lost 3 bases and J lost 13, with 21 bases in between. The germline V gene encodes CDR1 KGHSH and CDR2 LQKENI. The CDR3: CASSPNRIPVKGFF. CDR3 sequence (DNA): TGTGCCAGCTCACCTAACAGGATCCCCGTGAAAGGTTTCTTT.

The chain combines TRBV28 with TRBJ1-2; no definite D call. Trimming cost V 8 bases and J 2 bases, with 9 bases left between them. CDR3 size: 12 residues. The germline CDR1 and CDR2 sequences are MDHEN and SYDVKM. The CDR3 reads CASLTVNYGYTF. CDR3 DNA sequence: TGTGCCAGCCTCACTGTAAACTATGGCTACACCTTC.

V usage is TRBV5-1 and J usage is TRBJ1-2; perhaps TRBD1 as D (6 bases). Germline V lookup: CDR1 SGHRS, CDR2 YFSETQ. This CDR3 spans 15 amino acids. Trimming left V 2 bases short and J 4 bases short, with 15 bases between. CDR3 in DNA: TGCGCCAGCAGCTTACGGACAGAGGCCTTCTATGGCTACACCTTC. Protein product: CASSLRTEAFYGYTF.

The chain uses TRBV7-3 and TRBJ1-1; 9 bases match TRBD1. J lost 10 bases, V lost 2 bases, and 5 bases had no gene match. Germline V CDR1 and CDR2: SGHTA, FQGTGA. This CDR3 comprises 13 residues. CDR3 DNA sequence: TGTGCCAGCAGCTTACAACAGGGGGCGGGAGCTTTCTTT. Protein product: CASSLQQGAGAFF.

The chain is built from TRBV9 and TRBJ2-2; D is ambiguous. The CDR3 covers 16 residues. Between the trimmed V and J ends, which lost 0 bases and 1 base, there was a span of 10 bases. Germline V gene data show CDR1 as SGDLS and CDR2 as YYNGEE. CDR3: CASSVGPALNTGELFF. The CDR3 coding sequence is TGTGCCAGCAGCGTAGGGCCAGCGCTGAACACCGGGGAGCTGTTTTTT.

The V call is TRBV7-3, the J call TRBJ2-1; TRBD2 matches at 8 bases. V gave up 3 bases and J gave up 7 bases; unmatched junction bases: 2. Germline-derived CDR1 and CDR2 are SGHTA and FQGTGA. This CDR3 is built from 13 residues. Written as DNA, the CDR3 is TGTGCCAGCAGCTTCGGGGGGGCGAATGAGCAGTTCTTC. As protein: CASSFGGANEQFF.

The genes are TRBV5-1 and TRBJ1-1; D call uncertain. V shed 1 base and J shed 4 bases, with 14 bases lying between them. This CDR3 region has 15 residues. Germline V gives CDR1 SGHRS, CDR2 YFSETQ. The CDR3: CASSLITTSVTEAFF. The DNA of the CDR3 is TGCGCCAGCAGCTTGATTACAACTAGTGTCACTGAAGCTTTCTTT.

This sequence joins TRBV28 and TRBJ1-4; D might be TRBD1 (6 bases). The CDR3 is 15 amino acids. Germline V CDR1 and CDR2: MDHEN, SYDVKM. V was trimmed by 1 base and J by 7 bases, leaving 13 bases between them. The chain's CDR3 is CASSLLGGRGEKLFF. DNA for the CDR3: TGTGCCAGCAGTTTATTAGGGGGTAGGGGTGAAAAACTGTTTTTT.

V usage is TRBV11-2 and J usage is TRBJ2-7; tentatively, D is TRBD1 (5 bases). This CDR3 comprises 14 residues. Trimming pared 7 bases from V and 2 bases from J, leaving 15 bases between. Germline CDR1 SGHAT, CDR2 FQNNGV. The DNA of the CDR3 is TGTGCCAGCACCATCTCGACAGTTCCCTACGAGCAGTACTTC. This encodes CASTISTVPYEQYF. Full variable domain (outside the CDR3, taken from reference TRBV11-2 and TRBJ2-7): EAGVAQSPRYKIIEKRQSVAFWCNPISGHATLYWYQQILGQGPKLLIQFQNNGVVDDSQLPKDRFSAERLKGVDSTLKIQPAKLEDSAVYLCASTISTVPYEQYFGPGTRLTVT.

The chain uses TRBV5-1 and TRBJ2-3; no firm D call. Germline CDR1 and CDR2: SGHRS and YFSETQ. V was cut by 1 base and J by 0 bases, with 18 bases left in between. There are 18 residues in the CDR3. DNA for the CDR3: TGCGCCAGCAGCTTGTTACAGAGCACCCTCCCTAGCACAGATACGCAGTATTTT. Its protein is CASSLLQSTLPSTDTQYF. Drawing the rest from reference TRBV5-1 and TRBJ2-3, the complete variable domain is KAGVTQTPRYLIKTRGQQVTLSCSPISGHRSVSWYQQTPGQGLQFLFEYFSETQRNKGNFPGRFSGRQFSNSRSEMNVSTLELGDSALYLCASSLLQSTLPSTDTQYFGPGTRLTVL.

The V and J genes are TRBV28 and TRBJ1-2, with unresolved D. Trimming took off 5 bases at V and 3 bases at J, with 19 bases between the two ends. Germline CDR1 is MDHEN and CDR2 is SYDVKM. This CDR3 spans 16 amino acids. This CDR3 reads CASSGVLTHRDYGYTF. The DNA for the CDR3 is TGTGCCAGCAGTGGCGTTTTGACCCACAGAGACTATGGCTACACCTTC.

The V gene is TRBV2, the J gene TRBJ2-7; the D gene is possibly TRBD1 (6 bases). This CDR3 is built from 14 residues. Germline CDR1 is SNHLY and CDR2 is FYNNEI. V was pared by 7 bases and J by 2 bases, with 15 bases between. CDR3 region: CASTGQLLTYEQYF. CDR3 in DNA: TGTGCCAGCACGGGACAACTCCTTACCTACGAGCAGTACTTC. The full variable domain, in which reference TRBV2 and TRBJ2-7 provide the parts outside the CDR3, is EPEVTQTPSHQVTQMGQEVILRCVPISNHLYFYWYRQILGQKVEFLVSFYNNEISEKSEIFDDQFSVERPDGSNFTLKIRSTKLEDSAMYFCASTGQLLTYEQYFGPGTRLTVT.

V gene TRBV7-2 combines with J gene TRBJ1-5; D is undetermined. CDR3 length: 13 amino acids. From germline, CDR1 is SGHTA and CDR2 FQGNSA. V lost 0 bases and J lost 5, with 5 bases in between. The CDR3 DNA reads TGTGCCAGCAGCTTAGCGCGGGATCAGCCCCAGCATTTT. Translating gives CASSLARDQPQHF.

J is TRBJ2-7 and V is TRBV29-1; 11 bases fit TRBD2. CDR1 and CDR2 from the germline V gene are SQVTM and ANQGSEA. This CDR3 has 18 amino acids. V was clipped by 3 bases and J by 2 bases; unmatched bases: 15. This chain's CDR3 is CSVEAPQPGLADTYEQYF. The CDR3 DNA follows: TGCAGCGTTGAGGCTCCCCAACCGGGACTAGCGGATACCTACGAGCAGTACTTC.

This chain connects TRBV6-5 to TRBJ2-7, with 9 positions matching TRBD1. CDR3 length: 14 residues. Germline assignment: CDR1 MNHEY and CDR2 SVGAGI. V lost 10 bases and J lost 6; bases outside the gene matches: 13. As DNA, the CDR3 is TGTGCCATAGCGACAGGGGGGTCTTTTGTCGAGCAGTACTTC. Amino acid sequence: CAIATGGSFVEQYF.

This clone was detected only a few times. The chain uses TRBV6-1 and TRBJ1-2, with unresolved D. Per the germline V gene, CDR1 is MNHNS and CDR2 is SASEGT. The V gene lost 3 bases and the J gene lost 4 bases, with 15 bases spanning the gap. CDR3 size: 15 residues. The CDR3 DNA reads as TGTGCCAGCAGTGATATCAGCCGAGGTGGCTATGGCTACACCTTC. Translated, it gives CASSDISRGGYGYTF.